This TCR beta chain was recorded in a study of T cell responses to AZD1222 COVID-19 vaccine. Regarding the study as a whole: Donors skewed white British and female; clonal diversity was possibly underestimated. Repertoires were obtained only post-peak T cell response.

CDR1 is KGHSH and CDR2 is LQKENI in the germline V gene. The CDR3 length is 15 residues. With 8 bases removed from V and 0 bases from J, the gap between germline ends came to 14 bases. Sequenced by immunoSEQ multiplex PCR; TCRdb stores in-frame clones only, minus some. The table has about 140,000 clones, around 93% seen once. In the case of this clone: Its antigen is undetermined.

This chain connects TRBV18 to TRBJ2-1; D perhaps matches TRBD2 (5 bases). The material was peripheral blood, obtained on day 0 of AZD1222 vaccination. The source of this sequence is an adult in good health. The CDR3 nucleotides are TGTGCCAGCACAAACAGCGGTAGCTCCTACAATGAGCAGTTCTTC. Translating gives CASTNSGSSYNEQFF.